Listed here is a single TCR beta chain. What it binds is unknown. This sample was taken from a study of identical twins. TCRdb reprocessed the 5' RACE reads with MiXCR, giving one entry per CDR3 protein. The sample comprises about 340,000 distinct CDR3 sequences, over 9% of which are singletons, and around 7.2% rests with the top ten. Findings and limits, study-wide: Twins' excess sharing was less marked for out-of-frame beta sequences. Cord blood beta clonotypes that were abundant carried fewer insertions, and memory repertoires showed no such trend.

V lost 3 bases to trimming and J lost 2 bases; unmatched junction nucleotides: 12. CDR1 WNHNN and CDR2 SYGVQD come from the germline V gene (reference sequence). CDR3 length: 17 residues. The data were also submitted as part of a second study, on yellow fever vaccine responses in identical twins. That work adds: A vaccine T cell response that seemed partly convergent and partly personalized was reported in twins.

The sequenced material came from CD8+ T cells sorted from blood. This receptor was taken from a woman aged 18-29 years in good health. The J gene is TRBJ2-5, the V gene TRBV10-1; TRBD1 matches 7 bases. Here the CDR3 DNA reads TGCGCCAGCAGTGATCGTCCTCCGGGACAGAAACAAGAGACCCAGTACTTC. Its protein product is CASSDRPPGQKQETQYF.